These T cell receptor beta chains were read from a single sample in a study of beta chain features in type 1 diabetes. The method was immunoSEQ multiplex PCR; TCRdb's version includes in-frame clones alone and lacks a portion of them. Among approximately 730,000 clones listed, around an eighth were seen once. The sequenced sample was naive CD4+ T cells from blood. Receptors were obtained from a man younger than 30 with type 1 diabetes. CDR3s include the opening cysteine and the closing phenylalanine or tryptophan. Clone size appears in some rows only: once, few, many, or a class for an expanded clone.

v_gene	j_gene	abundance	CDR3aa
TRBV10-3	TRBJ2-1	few	CAISAISSYNEQFF
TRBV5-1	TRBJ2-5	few	CASSWNRGETQYF
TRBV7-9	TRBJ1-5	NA	CASSPGLEPQHF
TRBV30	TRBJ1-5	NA	CAWSPPSVFSNQPQHF
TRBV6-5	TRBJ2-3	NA	CASSMKLGADTQYF
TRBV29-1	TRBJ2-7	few	CSAKPPRGRGPYEQYF
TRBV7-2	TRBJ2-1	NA	CASSLGRTNNEQFF
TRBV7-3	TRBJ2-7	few	CASSFGEVGEQYF
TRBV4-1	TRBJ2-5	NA	CASSQDPGQAVVRAETQYF
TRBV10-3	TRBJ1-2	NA	CAIRRRQENYGYTF
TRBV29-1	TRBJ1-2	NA	CSVDNGDRLSYGYTF
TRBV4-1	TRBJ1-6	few	CASSGTGDSPLHF
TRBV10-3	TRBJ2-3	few	CAISGERTDTQYF
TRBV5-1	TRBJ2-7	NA	CASSLDRNEQYF
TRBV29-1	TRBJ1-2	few	CSVEKSRGLYGYTF
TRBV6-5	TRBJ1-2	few	CASSYSSGGYTF
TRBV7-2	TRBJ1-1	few	CASSLTGAGAFF
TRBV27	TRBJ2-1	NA	CASSRVYNEQFF
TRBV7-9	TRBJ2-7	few	CASSFRVPGEQYF
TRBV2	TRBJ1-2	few	CASMRDGYYGYTF
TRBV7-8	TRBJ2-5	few	CASSLGQEETQYF
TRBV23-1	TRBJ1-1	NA	CASSQYLADSLGVNTEAFF
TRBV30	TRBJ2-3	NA	CAWSVLGPDTQYF
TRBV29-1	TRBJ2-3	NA	CSVRAQRGALTDTQYF
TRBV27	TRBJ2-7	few	CASSLDRAHGYEQYF
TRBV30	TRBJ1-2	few	CAGGLANYGYTF
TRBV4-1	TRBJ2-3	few	CASSRGSGDTDTQYF
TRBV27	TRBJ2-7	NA	CASSRTGGATYEQYF
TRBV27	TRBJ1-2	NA	CASSLWGSDGYTF
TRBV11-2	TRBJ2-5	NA	CASSLGQEVTQYF
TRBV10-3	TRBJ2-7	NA	CAISDIYEQYF
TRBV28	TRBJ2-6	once	CASTLLGGQGDSGANVLTF
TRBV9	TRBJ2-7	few	CASSPGSSGSYEQYF
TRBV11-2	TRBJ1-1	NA	CASSLALETEAFF
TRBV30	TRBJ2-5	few	CAWSEVASYQETQYF
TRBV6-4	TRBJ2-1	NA	CASTLFGSLQGEQFF
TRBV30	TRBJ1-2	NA	CAWNPGPPGGTF
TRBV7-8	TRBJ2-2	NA	CASSLPTGELFF
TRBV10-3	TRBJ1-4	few	CAISDQNRVTNEKLFF
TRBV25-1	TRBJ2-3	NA	CASSEGLAGSTDTQYF
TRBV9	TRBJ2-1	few	CASSFTTSGSSRGSYNEQFF
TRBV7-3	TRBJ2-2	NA	CASRSTGELFF
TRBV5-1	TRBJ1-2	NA	CASSPQGAEGYTF
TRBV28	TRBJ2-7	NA	CASSFNYEQYF
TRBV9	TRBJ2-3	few	CASSPRLEGTQYF
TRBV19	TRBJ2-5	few	CASAYGTQYF
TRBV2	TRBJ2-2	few	CASSEQGTGELFF
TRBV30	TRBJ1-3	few	CAWKTGISGNTIYF
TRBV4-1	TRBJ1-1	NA	CASSPPDRLNTEAFF
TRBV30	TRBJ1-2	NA	CAWSVVVYGYTF